The 4 T cell receptor beta chains reported below all come from one sample, sequenced in a study of regulatory T cells in long-lasting Graves disease. Indicated time point: newly diagnosed GD, antithyroid drugs for less than 3 months. The TCR library was made from RNA that had been extracted from PBMCs in TRIzol. To make TCR beta libraries, researchers used iRepertoire HTBI primers and Arm-PCR of CDR3 regions. TCRdb ran MiXCR on the multiplex PCR reads and lists one entry per CDR3 protein. The profile shows 400,000 to 500,000 distinct CDR3 sequences, about a sixth of them singletons. This sample also appeared in a second study, on T cells in Graves' hyperthyroidism and ophthalmopathy.

Specimen: peripheral blood mononuclear cells (PBMCs), collected at new diagnosis, from a patient treated with antithyroid drugs. These receptors came from a woman aged 18-29 years with Graves disease.

This rearrangement joins TRBV29-1 to TRBJ2-1, with D possibly TRBD1 on 6 matching bases. V gave up 2 bases and J gave up 5 bases, with 16 bases separating them. Germline assignment: CDR1 SQVTM and CDR2 ANQGSEA. The CDR3 is made up of 15 amino acids. The CDR3, as DNA: TGCAGCGTTGAAAATGACAGGCCGGGCCACAATGAGCAGTTCTTC. As protein: CSVENDRPGHNEQFF.

The chain recombines TRBV2 with TRBJ2-2; D could derive from TRBD1 or TRBD2 (5 bases each). Germline-derived CDR1 and CDR2 are SNHLY and FYNNEI. Trimming took off 6 bases at V and 4 bases at J, with 12 bases between the two ends. The CDR3 has 14 residues. CDR3 loop: CASRIEGITGELFF. The CDR3 DNA is TGTGCCAGCAGGATTGAGGGGATCACCGGGGAGCTGTTTTTT.

This clonotype has more than one count but fewer than ten. CDR3: CSAILTGVDTQYF. CDR3 DNA sequence: TGCAGTGCAATATTAACAGGGGTGGATACGCAGTATTTT. This chain connects TRBV20-1 to TRBJ2-3, with 7 positions matching TRBD1. The germline V gene has CDR1 DFQATT and CDR2 SNEGSKA (reference sequence). The CDR3 sequence is 13 residues long. V shed 6 bases and J 6 bases; nucleotides not matched to a gene: 9.

This clonotype was observed many times. This sequence joins TRBV5-1 and TRBJ2-2; D unclear. The germline V gene encodes CDR1 SGHRS and CDR2 YFSETQ. The CDR3 has 14 amino acids. Trimming took 0 bases from V and 1 from J, leaving 4 bases between them. DNA of the CDR3: TGCGCCAGCAGCTTGGTTTGGAACACCGGGGAGCTGTTTTTT. As protein: CASSLVWNTGELFF.